Listed below are T cell receptor beta chains from one sample, sequenced in a study of OX40 agonist ivuxolimab in advanced cancers. Measured with immunoSEQ multiplex PCR; TCRdb has only the in-frame clones, and not every one. The table has more than 80,000 clones, 90% to 95% seen once. The source was CD4+ or CD8+ T cells sorted from blood, collected in a trial of the OX40 agonist ivuxolimab. These receptors came from an adult with an advanced solid tumor such as melanoma, head and neck, liver or kidney cancer. Each CDR3 is given with its conserved first and last residue. Each record gives: CDR3 protein, CDR3 DNA, D gene, clone size, V gene, J gene. The D gene is left open where the match is weak. Expanded clones are given a class, and other clones once, few, many or no size at all.

CASRIGLRNTEAFF	TGTGCCAGCAGAATAGGGTTGCGGAACACTGAAGCTTTCTTT	.	.	TRBV28	TRBJ1-1
CATSRVTAAGETQYF	TGTGCCACCAGCAGGGTGACTGCGGCAGGGGAGACCCAGTACTTC	.	once	TRBV15	TRBJ2-5
CASSQDPGQRAQYF	TGTGCCAGCAGCCAAGATCCTGGGCAAAGGGCGCAGTATTTT	.	.	TRBV4-2	TRBJ2-3
CASSDRQFSGNTIYF	TGTGCCAGCAGTGACAGGCAGTTCTCTGGAAACACCATATATTTT	.	.	TRBV2	TRBJ1-3
CASSGGTGGTYEQYF	TGTGCCAGCAGTGGGGGGACAGGGGGGACCTACGAGCAGTACTTC	TRBD1	.	TRBV2	TRBJ2-7
CASSSRQGPETQYF	TGTGCCAGCAGTTCCCGACAGGGGCCAGAGACCCAGTACTTC	TRBD1	once	TRBV27	TRBJ2-5
CSARPTGGTEAFF	TGCAGCGCTAGACCGACAGGGGGTACTGAAGCTTTCTTT	TRBD1	.	TRBV29-1	TRBJ1-1
CASSLRGAKNIQYF	TGTGCCAGCAGTTTACGGGGTGCCAAAAACATTCAGTACTTC	.	.	TRBV28	TRBJ2-4
CASSRTAVEAFF	TGTGCCAGCAGCCGGACAGCTGTTGAAGCTTTCTTT	.	.	TRBV11-1	TRBJ1-1
CASSLVGPSYNEQFF	TGTGCCAGCAGCTTAGTGGGGCCCTCCTACAATGAGCAGTTCTTC	.	.	TRBV7-9	TRBJ2-1
CASSRQGFYNEQFF	TGCGCCAGCAGCCGGCAGGGGTTTTACAATGAGCAGTTCTTC	.	.	TRBV4-3	TRBJ2-1
CASSISGGLAGYEQYF	TGTGCCAGCAGCATCTCGGGTGGACTAGCGGGTTACGAGCAGTACTTC	TRBD2	.	TRBV11-2	TRBJ2-7
CASSLSAVGNEQFF	TGTGCCAGCAGCTTATCGGCAGTCGGCAATGAGCAGTTCTTC	.	.	TRBV7-3	TRBJ2-1
CASSFRAARDRGYEQYF	TGTGCCAGCAGCTTTCGCGCCGCCCGGGACAGGGGGTACGAGCAGTACTTC	TRBD1	.	TRBV7-2	TRBJ2-7
CASSYTGGDNEQFF	TGTGCCAGCAGCTACACGGGAGGGGACAATGAGCAGTTCTTC	TRBD2	.	TRBV11-3	TRBJ2-1
CASGLAGTDTQYF	TGTGCCAGCGGACTAGCGGGCACAGATACGCAGTATTTT	TRBD2	.	TRBV7-3	TRBJ2-3
CASSPTGLAGGARLF	TGTGCCAGCAGTCCCACGGGACTAGCGGGAGGAGCTAGGCTCTTC	TRBD2	.	TRBV6-1	TRBJ2-1
CASSQGSQETQYF	TGTGCCAGCAGCCAAGGCTCCCAAGAGACCCAGTACTTC	.	.	TRBV16	TRBJ2-5
CASSFLGGRPPLGEQYF	TGTGCCAGCAGCTTCCTTGGGGGGAGACCTCCATTGGGCGAGCAGTACTTC	.	.	TRBV7-2	TRBJ2-7
CASSEQEGVKETQYF	TGTGCCAGCAGTGAACAAGAGGGGGTTAAAGAGACCCAGTACTTC	.	.	TRBV6-1	TRBJ2-5
CATGGPASNEQFF	TGCGCCACCGGGGGCCCGGCGTCCAATGAGCAGTTCTTC	.	many	TRBV5-1	TRBJ2-1
CASSGNQNQPQHF	TGTGCCAGCAGTGGCAATCAAAATCAGCCCCAGCATTTT	.	.	TRBV6-5	TRBJ1-5
CATSGQTGNTEAFF	TGTGCCACCAGCGGTCAGACGGGGAACACTGAAGCTTTCTTT	.	.	TRBV15	TRBJ1-1
CASSLRQESYEQYF	TGTGCCAGCTCACTTCGGCAGGAGTCCTACGAGCAGTACTTC	.	.	TRBV18	TRBJ2-7
CASSLATGTVTDTQYF	TGTGCCAGCAGCCTGGCTACCGGGACAGTCACAGATACGCAGTATTTT	TRBD1	.	TRBV28	TRBJ2-3
CASSVGDQPQHF	TGTGCCAGCAGCGTCGGGGATCAGCCCCAGCATTTT	.	once	TRBV9	TRBJ1-5
CASSPAGGLEEKLFF	TGTGCCAGCAGCCCCGCCGGGGGTTTGGAGGAAAAACTGTTTTTT	.	.	TRBV28	TRBJ1-4
CASSLARDRALGNSPLHF	TGTGCCAGCAGCTTGGCGCGGGACAGGGCCCTGGGGAATTCACCCCTCCACTTT	TRBD1	.	TRBV5-6	TRBJ1-6
CASSISQGYGYTF	TGTGCCAGTAGTATAAGCCAGGGTTATGGCTACACCTTC	.	once	TRBV19	TRBJ1-2